Below, 5 T cell receptor beta chains from the same sample are listed, as sequenced in a study of blood T cells in healthy people across ages. The authors ran a second PCR of roughly 6 to 12 cycles using a sample-barcoded 5' primer and a J-beta primer mix. TCRdb re-derived calls from the 5' RACE reads in MiXCR, one entry per CDR3 protein. The table has about 1.8 million distinct CDR3 sequences, 40% to 55% seen once. Sequenced material: blood. These receptors were obtained from a woman aged 40-49 years in good health.

In its sample, this clonotype was seen a few times. One junction end disagrees with the germline gene, perhaps due to a read error. The gene calls are TRBV4-2 and TRBJ2-1, with 7 positions matching TRBD1. Looked up from germline, CDR1 is LGHNA and CDR2 is YNFKEQ. This CDR3 is built from 15 residues. As DNA, the CDR3 is TGCGCCAGCAGCCAAGAAGGGGGCACCTACAATGAGCAGTTCTTC. Amino acids: CASSQEGGTYNEQFF.

As DNA, the CDR3 is TGTGCCAGCATTGACAGCTATAGCAATCAGCCCCAGCATTTT. Translating gives CASIDSYSNQPQHF. This chain uses TRBV6-2 or TRBV6-3 with TRBJ1-5; D possibly corresponds to TRBD1 (5 bases). V was cut by 7 bases and J by 0 bases, with 10 bases left in between. The CDR3 has 14 amino acids. Per germline, CDR1 MNHEY and CDR2 SVGEGT.

This chain joins TRBV7-9 and TRBJ2-3, with a weak D call TRBD1 (6 bases). CDR1 is SEHNR, CDR2 FQNEAQ, per germline (reference sequence). The CDR3 has 16 residues. V gave up 5 bases and J gave up 2 bases, with 17 bases separating them. The CDR3 nucleotides read TGTGCCAGCAGCGGGCACGACAGGAGCCTCACAGATACGCAGTATTTT. Translation: CASSGHDRSLTDTQYF.

The genes are TRBV11-2 and TRBJ2-3; D remains ambiguous. The CDR3 length is 16 residues. Germline V lookup: CDR1 SGHAT, CDR2 FQNNGV. V was trimmed by 1 base and J by 4 bases, leaving 15 bases between them. CDR3 nucleotides: TGTGCCAGCAGCTTAGGGTTAGTTGGCGGCGCAGATACGCAGTATTTT. It yields the protein CASSLGLVGGADTQYF.

This clonotype showed up just once. The chain recombines TRBV28 with TRBJ2-2; no clear D. V lost 9 bases, J lost 5 bases, and 13 bases lay in between. Per germline, CDR1 MDHEN and CDR2 SYDVKM. This CDR3 is 13 amino acids long. The CDR3 loop is CASLQARTGELFF. CDR3 nucleotide sequence: TGTGCCAGTCTCCAGGCTCGGACCGGGGAGCTGTTTTTT.